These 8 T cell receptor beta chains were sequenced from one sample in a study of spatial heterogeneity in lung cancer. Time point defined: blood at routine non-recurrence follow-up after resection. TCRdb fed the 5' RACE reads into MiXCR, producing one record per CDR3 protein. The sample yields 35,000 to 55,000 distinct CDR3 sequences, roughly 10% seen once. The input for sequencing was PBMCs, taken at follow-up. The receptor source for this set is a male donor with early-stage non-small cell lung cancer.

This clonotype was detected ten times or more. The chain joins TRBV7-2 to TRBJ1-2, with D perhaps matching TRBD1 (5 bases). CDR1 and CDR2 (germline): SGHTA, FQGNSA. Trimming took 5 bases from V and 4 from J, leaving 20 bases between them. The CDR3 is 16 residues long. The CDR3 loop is CASSMNRGRSSYGYTF. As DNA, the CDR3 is TGTGCCAGCAGCATGAATCGGGGACGCTCCTCCTATGGCTACACCTTC.

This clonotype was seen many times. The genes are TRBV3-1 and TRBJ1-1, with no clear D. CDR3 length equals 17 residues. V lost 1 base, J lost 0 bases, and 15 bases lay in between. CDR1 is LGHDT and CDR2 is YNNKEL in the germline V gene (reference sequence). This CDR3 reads CASSQGSLRPLNTEAFF. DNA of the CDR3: TGTGCCAGCAGCCAAGGGTCCCTTCGGCCTTTGAACACTGAAGCTTTCTTT.

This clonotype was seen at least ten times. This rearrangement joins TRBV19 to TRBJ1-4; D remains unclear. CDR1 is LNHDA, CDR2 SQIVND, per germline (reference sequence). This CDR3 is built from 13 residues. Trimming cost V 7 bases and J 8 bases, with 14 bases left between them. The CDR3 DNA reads TGTGCCAGTACCCTTCGGAGGGAGGAAAAACTGTTTTTT. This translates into CASTLRREEKLFF.

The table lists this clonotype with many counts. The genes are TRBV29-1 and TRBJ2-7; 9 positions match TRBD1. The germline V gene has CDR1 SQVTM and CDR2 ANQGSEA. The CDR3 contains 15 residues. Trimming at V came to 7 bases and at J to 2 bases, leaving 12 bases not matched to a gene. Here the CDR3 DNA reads TGCAGCGCGCGCCTAGCCGGGACAGGGACCTACGAGCAGTACTTC. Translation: CSARLAGTGTYEQYF.

Written as DNA, the CDR3 is TGTGCCAGCAGCGCCGGGACTAGTCGTACGCAGTATTTT. Residues: CASSAGTSRTQYF. The chain recombines TRBV5-6 with TRBJ2-3; 8 nucleotides line up with TRBD2. This CDR3 is built from 13 residues. The junction had 6 bases not matched to a gene; V was cut back by 4 bases and J by 8 bases. CDR1 and CDR2 (germline): SGHDT, YYEEEE. The full variable domain, with the rest looked up from reference TRBV5-6 and TRBJ2-3, is DAGVTQSPTHLIKTRGQQVTLRCSPKSGHDTVSWYQQALGQGPQFIFQYYEEEERQRGNFPDRFSGHQFPNYSSELNVNALLLGDSALYLCASSAGTSRTQYFGPGTRLTVL.

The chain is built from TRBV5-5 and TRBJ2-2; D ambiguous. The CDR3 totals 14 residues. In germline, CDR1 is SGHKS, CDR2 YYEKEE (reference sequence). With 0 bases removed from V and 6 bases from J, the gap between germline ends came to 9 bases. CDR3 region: CASSLVVPPGELFF. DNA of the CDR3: TGTGCCAGCAGCTTGGTAGTCCCCCCCGGGGAGCTGTTTTTT.

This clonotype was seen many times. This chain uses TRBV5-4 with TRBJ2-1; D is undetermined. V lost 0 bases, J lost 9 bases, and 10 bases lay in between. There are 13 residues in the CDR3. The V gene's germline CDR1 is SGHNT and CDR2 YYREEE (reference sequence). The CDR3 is CASSLDGGTEQFF. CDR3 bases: TGTGCCAGCAGCTTGGATGGTGGCACTGAGCAGTTCTTC.

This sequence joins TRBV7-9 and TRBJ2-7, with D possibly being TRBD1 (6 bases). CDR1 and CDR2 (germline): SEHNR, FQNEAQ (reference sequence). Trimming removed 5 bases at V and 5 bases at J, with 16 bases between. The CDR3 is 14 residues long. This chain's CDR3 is CASSVGTPVHEQYF. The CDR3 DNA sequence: TGTGCCAGCAGCGTCGGGACACCCGTTCACGAGCAGTACTTC.